These 2 T cell receptor beta chains share one sample of origin, sequenced in a study of neurological immune-mediated disorders. TCRdb reprocessed the 5' RACE reads via MiXCR and lists one record per CDR3 protein. The repertoire has about 120,000 distinct CDR3 sequences, around 3% of them found once; the top ten carry 1% to 1.5%. Specimen: PBMCs. These receptors were obtained from a woman between 25 and 40 years old with multiple sclerosis.

This clonotype was observed at least ten times. The J gene is TRBJ2-2, the V gene TRBV19; 10 bases fit TRBD1. With 6 bases clipped from V and 6 bases from J, the junction kept 4 bases outside the gene matches. The CDR3 length is 14 residues. The germline gives CDR1 LNHDA, CDR2 SQIVND (reference sequence). The CDR3 coding sequence is TGTGCCAGTAGAGGGACAGGGGTCGCCGGGGAGCTGTTTTTT. Protein sequence: CASRGTGVAGELFF.

This clonotype was found many times. This chain links TRBV3-1 with TRBJ1-1; D is unclear. Germline values: CDR1 LGHDT, CDR2 YNNKEL (reference sequence). V gave up 4 bases and J gave up 1 base, with 7 bases separating them. The CDR3 length is 13 residues. CDR3 DNA: TGTGCCAGCAGCCCAGGACGGAACACTGAAGCTTTCTTT. This codes for CASSPGRNTEAFF.